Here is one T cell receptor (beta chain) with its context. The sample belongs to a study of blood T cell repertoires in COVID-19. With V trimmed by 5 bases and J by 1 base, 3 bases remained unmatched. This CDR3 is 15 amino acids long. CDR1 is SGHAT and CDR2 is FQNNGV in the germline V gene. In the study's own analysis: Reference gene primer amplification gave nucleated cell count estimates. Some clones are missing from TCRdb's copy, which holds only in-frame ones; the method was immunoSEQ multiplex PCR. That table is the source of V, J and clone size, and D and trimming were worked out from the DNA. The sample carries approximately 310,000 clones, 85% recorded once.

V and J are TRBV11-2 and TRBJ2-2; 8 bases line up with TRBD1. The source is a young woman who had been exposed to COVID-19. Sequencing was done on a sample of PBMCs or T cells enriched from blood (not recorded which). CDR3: CASSRDRGNTGELFF. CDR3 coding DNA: TGTGCCAGCAGCCGTGACAGGGGGAACACCGGGGAGCTGTTTTTT.